These T cell receptor beta chains were read from a single sample in a study of human T cells and chemical hapten exposure. A single record per CDR3 protein comes from TCRdb applying MiXCR to the RACE reads. The sample has nearly 350,000 distinct CDR3 sequences, approximately 6.3% seen once; the top ten hold 8% to 9%. The material sequenced was whole blood, taken in connection with sensitization to the hapten diphenylcyclopropenone (DPC). These receptor sequences come from a woman aged 18 to 35 with alopecia areata. Some clones in this sample may be carry-over from other donors' samples. CDR3s leave out the opening cysteine and the closing phenylalanine or tryptophan. A D gene is named only where the DNA matches it firmly. Clone size, where shown, is once, few, many, or a class for clones that have expanded.

clone_size v_call d_call cdr3_aa
few TRBV5-1 NA ASSFGTGNTIY
NA TRBV27 NA ATKRHNTGELF
few TRBV11-2 TRBD1 ASSLEGQGQETQY
many TRBV7-8 NA ASSLVGNTIY
few TRBV5-4 TRBD2 ASSMGLAGSDTQY
NA TRBV18 TRBD2 ASSPGLAGKTDTQY
few TRBV6-1 TRBD1 ASSNRGGYGYT
few TRBV7-9 NA ASSPQGGANEKLF
many TRBV29-1 NA SVKGSYEQY
NA TRBV6-5 NA ASSYSIQAFSYYNSPLH
many TRBV20-1 NA SAPSSTDTQY
many TRBV6-5 NA ASSYDRSYSYEQY
many TRBV4-1 NA ASSPDARESPLH
many TRBV3-1 NA ASSRGLHTEEQY
many TRBV11-2 TRBD2 ASSFLRLADTQY
few TRBV9 TRBD1 ASSDRDRSTEAF
NA TRBV10-3 NA AISEEGGPTHEQY
NA TRBV29-1 NA SADGQRFNEAF
few TRBV12-3/TRBV12-4 NA ASSQGFSTEAF
few TRBV6-5 TRBD1 ASSYSGGRVNTEAF
few TRBV11-1 TRBD1 ASSSMDRGTFEAF
NA TRBV6-5 NA ASSHRAMDEKLF
many TRBV20-1 TRBD1 SAMGQGPVSSYGYT
many TRBV4-2 TRBD1 ASSQVYTGGNEQF
few TRBV4-3 TRBD2 ASSQGFSGGGSTHLNIQY
many TRBV20-1 TRBD2 SAGRGVAGAAGTDTQY
few TRBV28 NA ASTPRSTEAF
few TRBV9 NA ASSPDGIFYNEQF
many TRBV6-2/TRBV6-3 NA ASSQTTNTEAF
NA TRBV10-3 NA AISESGGSVEAF
many TRBV5-6 TRBD1 ASSSGQGSSYNEQF
many TRBV6-5 TRBD1 ASRPDRVVSGEQY
few TRBV7-3 TRBD1 ASSLIGGTGETGNTIY
few TRBV29-1 NA SVASYSYNEQF
NA TRBV12-3/TRBV12-4 NA ATTASGGYT
many TRBV24-1 TRBD2 ATSAGGFYNEQF
many TRBV7-9 TRBD1 ASSNQGAAEAF
NA TRBV12-3/TRBV12-4 TRBD1 ASSSGQGVHEQY
NA TRBV20-1 TRBD2 SASGTSGGVSYEQY
NA TRBV3-1 NA ASSQGGGELF
NA TRBV5-1 NA ASSLVGQYTGELF
many TRBV20-1 NA SALGGKQF
few TRBV20-1 NA SARVRSTDTQY
NA TRBV6-6 TRBD1 ASSGDRGGGSPLH
few TRBV20-1 NA SAPKSSYNSPLH
few TRBV7-3 NA ASSPNGGLLPVLGETQY
NA TRBV3-1 NA ASSPRTARDTQY
many TRBV6-6 NA ASSYSSKTLSPLH
NA TRBV4-2 NA ASSQESGWEGRRYGYT
NA TRBV12-3/TRBV12-4 NA ASGTPAF
NA TRBV3-1 TRBD1 ASSQTGHYGYT
few TRBV3-1 NA ASSRRRNYEQY